This T cell receptor (beta chain) was identified during a study of identical twins. Using its own MiXCR run on the 5' RACE reads, TCRdb lists one record per CDR3 protein. The table records some 440,000 distinct CDR3 sequences, around 24% of them present only once. The CDR3 length is 15 residues. CDR1 and CDR2 (germline): SGDLS, YYNGEE. V lost 4 bases and J lost 1, with 11 bases in between. This clonotype was detected only a few times. The antigen remains undetermined. General study points: Out-of-frame TCR alpha sharing in monozygotic twins exceeded recombination model predictions.

The sample also formed part of further work on T cells expressing NK-cell markers. That paper notes: Repertoires of TCR beta were obtained from T cells sorted as CD3+CD56+NKG2C+, CD3+CD56+NKG2C- and CD3+CD56-NKG2C+.

Sample: CD4+ T cells sorted from blood. The V and J genes are TRBV9 and TRBJ2-2, with unresolved D. The TCR comes from a woman between 18 and 29 years old in good health. The DNA of the CDR3 is TGTGCCAGCAGCCGACAACGCCAGAACACCGGGGAGCTGTTTTTT. As protein: CASSRQRQNTGELFF.